Each of the 31 T cell receptor beta chains below was sequenced from the same sample in a study of T cells after yellow fever vaccination. TCRdb analysed the 5' RACE reads with MiXCR anew, one entry per CDR3 protein. This table has more than 350,000 distinct CDR3 sequences, roughly 10% appearing once. This specimen was PBMCs, taken on the day of the first yellow fever vaccination. The receptors here all came from a man aged 18 to 30 who received the YFV17D yellow fever vaccine.

A few counts support this clonotype. The chain has TRBV12-3 or TRBV12-4 and TRBJ1-1; D not certain. The germline V and J ends were trimmed by 1 base and 1 base, with 7 bases remaining between them. The CDR3 has 14 amino acids. CDR3 sequence reads: CASSLDSPNTEAFF. CDR3 nucleotide sequence: TGTGCCAGCAGTTTAGACAGCCCGAACACTGAAGCTTTCTTT.

A few counts support this clonotype. The chain joins TRBV18 to TRBJ2-1, with no clear D. The CDR3 loop spans 14 amino acids. V was clipped by 5 bases and J by 4 bases, with 12 bases between them. Per germline, CDR1 KGHSH and CDR2 LQKENI. The CDR3 spells CASSSRDGYNEQFF. The CDR3 DNA reads TGTGCCAGCTCATCCCGAGACGGGTACAATGAGCAGTTCTTC.

There are a few counts of this clonotype. This chain joins TRBV12-3 or TRBV12-4 and TRBJ2-4; TRBD1 agrees at 9 bases. V lost 5 bases, J lost 11 bases, and 7 bases stayed unmatched. The CDR3 runs 13 residues. The CDR3 is CASSPGTGLFQYF. The CDR3, as DNA: TGTGCCAGCAGTCCCGGGACAGGGCTTTTTCAGTACTTC.

This clonotype was detected a few times. The chain links TRBV2 to TRBJ1-5; D is ambiguous. The CDR3 runs to 15 residues. Germline assignment: CDR1 SNHLY and CDR2 FYNNEI. V lost 2 bases to trimming and J lost 2 bases, with 10 bases between them. The CDR3, as DNA: TGTGCCAGCAGTGAATTGGGAGGAGGCAATCAGCCCCAGCATTTT. Protein product: CASSELGGGNQPQHF. Filled out from reference TRBV2 and TRBJ1-5, the complete variable domain reads EPEVTQTPSHQVTQMGQEVILRCVPISNHLYFYWYRQILGQKVEFLVSFYNNEISEKSEIFDDQFSVERPDGSNFTLKIRSTKLEDSAMYFCASSELGGGNQPQHFGDGTRLSIL.

In this sample, this clonotype turned up many times. The chain has TRBV7-2 and TRBJ1-1, with D possibly matching TRBD1 (5 bases). V was clipped by 6 bases and J by 0 bases, with 8 bases between them. Germline lookup yields CDR1 SGHTA and CDR2 FQGNSA. The CDR3 spans 13 residues. CDR3: CASRRDLNTEAFF. The CDR3 DNA reads as TGTGCCAGCAGGCGGGACCTGAACACTGAAGCTTTCTTT.

The chain has TRBV11-2 and TRBJ2-2; D is possibly TRBD2 (5 bases). This CDR3 region has 18 residues. Trimming cost V 3 bases and J 0 bases, with 17 bases left between them. Germline CDR1 is SGHAT and CDR2 is FQNNGV. CDR3 in amino acids: CASSLDGRVSANTGELFF. The CDR3 DNA follows: TGTGCCAGCAGCTTGGATGGGCGGGTGAGCGCGAACACCGGGGAGCTGTTTTTT.

This clonotype came up many times. CDR3 amino acids: CASSRTGVNYGYTF. In DNA form, the CDR3 reads TGTGCCAGCAGCCGGACAGGGGTGAACTATGGCTACACCTTC. The J gene is TRBJ1-2, the V gene TRBV5-6; 9 bases are shared with TRBD1. V gave up 4 bases and J gave up 2 bases; unmatched junction bases: 3. Germline-derived CDR1 and CDR2 are SGHDT and YYEEEE. The CDR3 runs to 14 residues.

This clonotype was seen many times. The gene calls are TRBV5-1 and TRBJ2-3; TRBD1 agrees at 7 bases. CDR3 size: 15 residues. The V gene's germline CDR1 is SGHRS and CDR2 YFSETQ. The junction had 4 bases not matched to a gene; V was cut back by 0 bases and J by 3 bases. The CDR3 is CASSLGQGLTDTQYF. DNA of the CDR3: TGCGCCAGCAGCTTGGGACAGGGTTTGACAGATACGCAGTATTTT.

The chain links TRBV6-5 to TRBJ1-1, with 7 bases that match TRBD1. The CDR3 loop spans 14 amino acids. V dropped 2 bases and J dropped 7; count of bases not matched to a gene: 7. Germline assignment: CDR1 MNHEY and CDR2 SVGAGI. CDR3 in amino acids: CASSYRQGGIEAFF. In nucleotides, the CDR3 is TGTGCCAGCAGTTACAGACAGGGCGGGATTGAAGCTTTCTTT.

The chain combines TRBV28 with TRBJ2-3; D may correspond to TRBD1 or TRBD2 (5 bases each). CDR1 is MDHEN, CDR2 SYDVKM, per germline. V gave up 7 bases and J gave up 6 bases, with 11 bases separating them. The CDR3 consists of 12 residues. The chain's CDR3 is CASKGPTDTQYF. CDR3 nucleotide sequence: TGTGCCAGCAAGGGACCAACGGATACGCAGTATTTT.

This clonotype was observed a few times. The chain uses TRBV6-5 and TRBJ2-2; TRBD2 matches 8 bases. CDR3 length equals 14 residues. Per germline, CDR1 MNHEY and CDR2 SVGAGI. The ends lost 4 bases at V and 5 bases at J; junction bases unmatched: 3. CDR3 coding DNA: TGTGCCAGCAGTTCGGGACTAGGGACCGGGGAGCTGTTTTTT. It is translated as CASSSGLGTGELFF.

The chain joins TRBV5-1 to TRBJ2-7; D unresolved. There are 12 residues in the CDR3. Germline values: CDR1 SGHRS, CDR2 YFSETQ. V lost 0 bases and J 7 bases, leaving 8 bases between the germline ends. CDR3 bases: TGCGCCAGCAGCTTGGAAGTTAGTGAGCAGTACTTC. This sequence encodes CASSLEVSEQYF. Based on the CDR3 plus reference TRBV5-1 and TRBJ2-7, the full variable domain is KAGVTQTPRYLIKTRGQQVTLSCSPISGHRSVSWYQQTPGQGLQFLFEYFSETQRNKGNFPGRFSGRQFSNSRSEMNVSTLELGDSALYLCASSLEVSEQYFGPGTRLTVT.

The V and J genes are TRBV7-3 and TRBJ2-3; D call uncertain. Germline-derived CDR1 and CDR2 are SGHTA and FQGTGA. V was trimmed by 1 base and J by 0 bases, leaving 14 bases between them. This CDR3 spans 17 amino acids. CDR3 nucleotides: TGTGCCAGCAGCTTAATAGGCGGACGTTACAGCACAGATACGCAGTATTTT. This sequence encodes CASSLIGGRYSTDTQYF.

The chain links TRBV29-1 to TRBJ2-1, with D perhaps TRBD1 (6 bases). Germline V gene sequence: CDR1 SQVTM, CDR2 ANQGSEA. The V and J ends lost 5 bases and 10 bases respectively, with 21 bases between them. This CDR3 spans 14 amino acids. The CDR3 DNA reads TGCAGCGTTATTATGGGGGACATCTTAGACGAGCAGTTCTTC. This codes for CSVIMGDILDEQFF.

This clonotype was detected a few times. The rearrangement joins TRBV7-9 to TRBJ1-2; D remains unclear. Germline V gene lookup returns CDR1 SEHNR and CDR2 FQNEAQ (reference sequence). The CDR3 covers 14 residues. Trimming cost V 1 base and J 1 base, with 7 bases left between them. This CDR3 reads CASSLGINNYGYTF. The CDR3 nucleotides read TGTGCCAGCAGCTTAGGTATCAATAACTATGGCTACACCTTC.

This clonotype was observed a handful of times. V gene TRBV12-3 or TRBV12-4 combines with J gene TRBJ2-3; weak D call: TRBD2 (5 bases). The CDR3 is 14 residues long. V lost 3 bases to trimming and J lost 2 bases, with 9 bases between them. The CDR3 bases are TGTGCCAGCAGTTTCGGGGATCTCACAGATACGCAGTATTTT. It is translated as CASSFGDLTDTQYF.

Here the CDR3 reads CASSSPLAGGKITSWETQYF. Written as DNA, the CDR3 is TGTGCCAGCAGCTCCCCGTTAGCGGGGGGGAAGATCACGAGTTGGGAGACCCAGTACTTC. The genes are TRBV11-1 and TRBJ2-5, with 11 bases identical to TRBD2. V lost 4 bases, J lost 5 bases, and 21 bases stayed unmatched. This CDR3 has 20 amino acids. The germline CDR1 and CDR2 sequences are SGHAT and FQDESV (reference sequence).

A remark on this clonotype: Given a much more abundant clone one base away, this may be a read error. The genes are TRBV5-1 and TRBJ2-5; 7 nucleotides align to TRBD2. The CDR3 is made up of 13 amino acids. V gave up 5 bases and J gave up 7 bases; unmatched junction bases: 8. Per germline, CDR1 SGHRS and CDR2 YFSETQ. The DNA of the CDR3 is TGCGCCAGCAGGGATGGGACTAAAGGGACCCAGTACTTC. It encodes CASRDGTKGTQYF.

The sample holds many counts of this clonotype. The chain joins TRBV12-3 or TRBV12-4 to TRBJ2-2, with 10 bases aligning to TRBD1. The CDR3 has 15 amino acids. The junction had 9 bases not matched to a gene; V was cut back by 8 bases and J by 6 bases. The CDR3 sequence: CASVPGQGYSGELFF. The CDR3 coding sequence is TGTGCCAGCGTCCCGGGACAGGGGTATTCCGGGGAGCTGTTTTTT.

This clonotype came up a few times. This chain joins TRBV4-1 and TRBJ1-4; 7 bases line up with TRBD1. The trim removed 4 bases at V and 4 bases at J, leaving 6 bases unmatched. CDR3 length: 15 residues. CDR1 is MGHRA, CDR2 YSYEKL, per germline. The CDR3 region has the DNA TGCGCCAGCAGCCTGTTCCGGGACAGTAATGAAAAACTGTTTTTT. Translated: CASSLFRDSNEKLFF.

This clonotype was observed at least ten times. The gene calls are TRBV7-2 and TRBJ2-1; TRBD2 agrees at 8 bases. This CDR3 spans 14 amino acids. Germline assignment: CDR1 SGHTA and CDR2 FQGNSA. The CDR3 reads CATQDGLAGNEQFF. CDR3 nucleotide sequence: TGTGCAACTCAGGACGGACTAGCAGGCAATGAGCAGTTCTTC.

The chain couples TRBV7-9 to TRBJ2-6, with D possibly TRBD1 on 5 matching bases. Looked up from germline, CDR1 is SEHNR and CDR2 is FQNEAQ (reference sequence). The CDR3 runs to 16 residues. V dropped 1 base and J dropped 3 bases, with 10 bases sitting between them. The CDR3 bases are TGTGCCAGCAGCTTAGGAGCAGGGATTGGGGCCAACGTCCTGACTTTC. This codes for CASSLGAGIGANVLTF.

This clonotype was counted a few times. The genes are TRBV12-3 or TRBV12-4 and TRBJ1-3; D perhaps matches TRBD1 (5 bases). This CDR3 is 13 amino acids long. V was cut by 3 bases and J by 6 bases, with 9 bases left in between. CDR3 sequence: CASSFSGANTIYF. The CDR3, as DNA: TGTGCCAGCAGTTTCAGTGGGGCAAACACCATATATTTT.

The chain couples TRBV4-3 to TRBJ2-5; 7 positions agree with TRBD1. Germline V gives CDR1 LGHNA, CDR2 YSLEER. CDR3 size: 16 residues. The V segment lost 0 bases and the J segment 2 bases; nucleotides outside the gene matches: 6. CDR3 residues: CASSQERGPRQETQYF. The CDR3 bases are TGCGCCAGCAGCCAAGAGAGGGGGCCCAGACAAGAGACCCAGTACTTC.

The chain combines TRBV7-8 with TRBJ2-4; D is unresolved. The germline CDR1 and CDR2 sequences are SGHVS and FQNEAQ. CDR3 length equals 15 residues. Trimming left V 5 bases short and J 0 bases short, with 11 bases between. This CDR3 reads CASSPSAIAKNIQYF. The DNA for the CDR3 is TGTGCCAGCAGCCCCAGCGCGATAGCCAAAAACATTCAGTACTTC.

The chain has TRBV2 and TRBJ2-5, with D maybe TRBD1 (6 bases). There are 13 residues in the CDR3. In germline, CDR1 is SNHLY, CDR2 FYNNEI. Trimming took 1 base from V and 10 from J, leaving 13 bases between them. The DNA for the CDR3 is TGTGCCAGCAGTGAAGAAGGGGGTTCGGACCAGTACTTC. Amino acid sequence: CASSEEGGSDQYF.

This clonotype was picked up a small number of times. CDR3 residues: CASSPTNNSPLHF. The CDR3 nucleotides read TGTGCCAGCAGCCCTACAAACAACTCACCCCTCCACTTT. J is TRBJ1-6 and V is TRBV3-1, with D hard to call. Germline values: CDR1 LGHDT, CDR2 YNNKEL (reference sequence). V gave up 4 bases and J gave up 10 bases, with 11 bases separating them. CDR3 length equals 13 residues.

This clonotype has more than one count but fewer than ten. This rearrangement joins TRBV6-5 to TRBJ2-2; TRBD1 aligns across 7 bases. The junction had 7 bases not matched to a gene; V was cut back by 3 bases and J by 6 bases. CDR3 size: 15 residues. Germline loops: CDR1 MNHEY, CDR2 SVGAGI. The CDR3 DNA reads as TGTGCCAGCAGTTATCTTGGACAGGTCGCCGGGGAGCTGTTTTTT. Amino acids: CASSYLGQVAGELFF.

CDR3 bases: TGCAGTGCTACCGGTGTAGGGCGGTGGACCGTC. This encodes CSATGVGRWTV. J is TRBJ2-7 and V is TRBV20-1; no clear D gene. CDR1 and CDR2 (germline): DFQATT, SNEGSKA (reference sequence). The CDR3 has 11 amino acids.

This sequence joins TRBV3-1 and TRBJ2-1; 8 bases agree with TRBD2. Germline V lookup: CDR1 LGHDT, CDR2 YNNKEL (reference sequence). The CDR3 spans 15 residues. V was clipped by 2 bases and J by 7 bases; unmatched bases: 7. The CDR3 loop is CASSQPRTSWNEQFF. The CDR3 DNA is TGTGCCAGCAGCCAACCTAGGACTAGCTGGAATGAGCAGTTCTTC.

The rearrangement joins TRBV7-8 to TRBJ1-4; 7 positions agree with TRBD1. Germline V gene lookup returns CDR1 SGHVS and CDR2 FQNEAQ. The CDR3 is 15 residues long. Trimming removed 3 bases from V and 6 bases from J; junction bases left unmatched: 7. The CDR3 sequence is CASSLWWTGYEKLFF. In DNA form, the CDR3 reads TGTGCCAGCAGCTTGTGGTGGACAGGTTATGAAAAACTGTTTTTT.